The next 16 T cell receptor beta chains were all read from a single sample in a study of shared clonotypes between healthy human individuals. Clones were sequenced by immunoSEQ multiplex PCR, and TCRdb holds only the in-frame ones, with some missing. This table has some 1.4 million clones, around 95% appearing once. Sequencing used naive CD4+ T cells sorted from blood. Stated subset: CD45RA+ positively selected. These TCRs come from a man under 40 in good health.

This chain connects TRBV18 to TRBJ2-1; D unresolved. The CDR3 has 16 residues. The V end lost 2 bases, the J end lost 8 bases, and 19 bases lay between the germline ends. Germline CDR1 is KGHSH and CDR2 is LQKENI. This CDR3 reads CASSPVSSRPWDEQFF. The CDR3 DNA sequence: TGTGCCAGCTCACCAGTATCGTCTAGACCTTGGGATGAGCAGTTCTTC.

The count of this clone is one. The rearrangement joins TRBV27 to TRBJ2-7, with D hard to call. The V and J ends lost 2 bases and 9 bases respectively, with 8 bases between them. Germline values: CDR1 MNHEY, CDR2 SMNVEV (reference sequence). The CDR3 extends over 11 amino acids. This chain's CDR3 is CASSLNRVQYF. The CDR3 DNA follows: TGTGCCAGCAGTTTAAACAGAGTGCAGTACTTC.

The V gene is TRBV5-1, the J gene TRBJ2-1; 9 nucleotides match TRBD2. After removal of 4 bases from V and 6 bases from J, the junction contained 8 bases not matched to a gene. CDR3 length: 15 residues. The V gene's germline CDR1 is SGHRS and CDR2 YFSETQ. CDR3 nucleotide sequence: TGCGCCAGCAGCAGACTAGCGGCAAGGGCCAATGAGCAGTTCTTC. It encodes CASSRLAARANEQFF.

The rearrangement uses TRBV27 and TRBJ2-7; 7 nucleotides line up with TRBD2. The CDR3 has 14 residues. The germline V gene encodes CDR1 MNHEY and CDR2 SMNVEV (reference sequence). The ends lost 10 bases at V and 0 bases at J; junction bases unmatched: 9. The CDR3 here is CANGRTGTSYEQYF. CDR3 coding DNA: TGTGCCAACGGGAGGACGGGAACCTCCTACGAGCAGTACTTC.

The CDR3 nucleotides are TGTGCCAGTAGGAGGACAGGGCTTTTCGGGGAGCTGTTTTTT. As protein: CASRRTGLFGELFF. The chain employs TRBV2 and TRBJ2-2; TRBD1 matches 8 bases. The CDR3 consists of 14 residues. Germline V gene sequence: CDR1 SNHLY, CDR2 FYNNEI. J lost 7 bases, V lost 9 bases, and 10 bases had no gene match.

This clone has just one count. The CDR3 DNA sequence: TGTGCCAGCAGCCGGGACAGGAGAAAAGAGACCCAGTACTTC. This sequence encodes CASSRDRRKETQYF. The chain is built from TRBV27 and TRBJ2-5, with TRBD1 matching 8 bases. The CDR3 has 14 amino acids. Unmatched junction bases numbered 6, after V lost 6 bases and J lost 3 bases. Germline V gene lookup returns CDR1 MNHEY and CDR2 SMNVEV (reference sequence).

The chain combines TRBV7-6 with TRBJ2-5, with D perhaps matching TRBD1 (7 bases). The V gene lost 1 base and the J gene lost 4 bases, with 10 bases spanning the gap. The CDR3 runs to 14 residues. The germline V gene encodes CDR1 SGHVS and CDR2 FNYEAQ. The chain's CDR3 is CASSLDRGGETQYF. CDR3 in DNA: TGTGCCAGCAGCTTAGACAGGGGAGGAGAGACCCAGTACTTC. The full variable domain, its missing parts supplied by reference TRBV7-6 and TRBJ2-5, is GAGVSQSPRYKVTKRGQDVALRCDPISGHVSLYWYRQALGQGPEFLTYFNYEAQQDKSGLPNDRFSAERPEGSISTLTIQRTEQRDSAMYRCASSLDRGGETQYFGPGTRLLVL.

V is TRBV15 and J is TRBJ2-5, with 8 bases that match TRBD2. Germline trimming cut 2 bases from V and 5 bases from J; bases unmatched to any gene: 7. Looked up from germline, CDR1 is LNHNV and CDR2 is YYDKDF (reference sequence). This CDR3 has 15 amino acids. As DNA, the CDR3 is TGTGCCACCAGCAGACCCCCCCGGGAGGGGGAGACCCAGTACTTC. Encoded protein: CATSRPPREGETQYF.

The table lists this clone with a count of one. The J gene is TRBJ2-3, the V gene TRBV7-9, with D unclear. Trimming took off 2 bases at V and 0 bases at J, with 9 bases between the two ends. This CDR3 has 15 amino acids. CDR1 and CDR2 (germline): SEHNR, FQNEAQ (reference sequence). The CDR3 here is CASSLMGASTDTQYF. CDR3 nucleotide sequence: TGTGCCAGCAGCTTAATGGGTGCTAGCACAGATACGCAGTATTTT.

The chain recombines TRBV18 with TRBJ2-5; unclear D gene. Between the trimmed V and J ends, which lost 2 bases and 5 bases, there was a span of 9 bases. The CDR3 has 13 residues. In germline, CDR1 is KGHSH, CDR2 LQKENI. The CDR3 sequence: CASSPGVYETQYF. In nucleotides, the CDR3 is TGTGCCAGCTCACCAGGGGTATACGAGACCCAGTACTTC. The entire variable domain, with the rest obtained from reference TRBV18 and TRBJ2-5, is as follows: NAGVMQNPRHLVRRRGQEARLRCSPMKGHSHVYWYRQLPEEGLKFMVYLQKENIIDESGMPKERFSAEFPKEGPSILRIQQVVRGDSAAYFCASSPGVYETQYFGPGTRLLVL.

The chain is built from TRBV30 and TRBJ2-7; D might be TRBD1 (6 bases). Trimming removed 0 bases at V and 2 bases at J, with 17 bases between. In germline, CDR1 is GTSNPN, CDR2 SVGIG (reference sequence). This CDR3 has 16 residues. CDR3 region: CAWSVRRQVVTYEQYF. The CDR3, as DNA: TGTGCCTGGAGTGTACGCAGACAGGTTGTGACCTACGAGCAGTACTTC.

This sequence joins TRBV27 and TRBJ2-7, with TRBD2 matching over 14 bases. The CDR3 runs 16 residues. The V gene's germline CDR1 is MNHEY and CDR2 SMNVEV (reference sequence). The CDR3 protein is CASSLPHWGLAGEGLV. The CDR3 bases are TGTGCCAGCAGTTTACCGCACTGGGGACTAGCGGGAGAAGGGCTTGTC.

V is TRBV18 and J is TRBJ2-5; D assignment may be TRBD1 or TRBD2 (5 bases each). CDR3 length equals 14 residues. CDR1 is KGHSH and CDR2 is LQKENI in the germline V gene. Deletions cut 2 bases from V and 2 bases from J, with 9 bases between. CDR3 coding DNA: TGTGCCAGCTCACCAGGGGCGGGTCAAGAGACCCAGTACTTC. As protein: CASSPGAGQETQYF. The full variable domain, rest sourced from reference TRBV18 and TRBJ2-5, is NAGVMQNPRHLVRRRGQEARLRCSPMKGHSHVYWYRQLPEEGLKFMVYLQKENIIDESGMPKERFSAEFPKEGPSILRIQQVVRGDSAAYFCASSPGAGQETQYFGPGTRLLVL.

The chain is built from TRBV4-2 and TRBJ2-2; 7 nucleotides align to TRBD2. The CDR3 is 17 amino acids. J gave up 3 bases and V 7 bases, and 14 bases lay outside the gene matches. In germline, CDR1 is LGHNA, CDR2 YNFKEQ. The DNA for the CDR3 is TGTGCCAGCACTAAAAGGAGGGAGGGCCGGGACACCGGGGAGCTGTTTTTT. Translating gives CASTKRREGRDTGELFF.

The rearrangement uses TRBV5-5 and TRBJ2-3; TRBD2 agrees at 9 bases. Germline loops: CDR1 SGHKS, CDR2 YYEKEE (reference sequence). The length of the CDR3 is 14 residues. V shed 4 bases and J 4 bases; nucleotides not matched to a gene: 4. CDR3 amino acids: CASSLRLAADTQYF. The CDR3 nucleotides are TGTGCCAGCAGCCTACGACTAGCGGCAGATACGCAGTATTTT. Filled out from reference TRBV5-5 and TRBJ2-3, the complete variable domain reads DAGVTQSPTHLIKTRGQQVTLRCSPISGHKSVSWYQQVLGQGPQFIFQYYEKEERGRGNFPDRFSARQFPNYSSELNVNALLLGDSALYLCASSLRLAADTQYFGPGTRLTVL.

This chain connects TRBV6-5 to TRBJ1-5; D is unclear. This CDR3 has 13 residues. CDR1 MNHEY and CDR2 SVGAGI come from the germline V gene. The V end lost 7 bases, the J end lost 4 bases, and 11 bases lay between the germline ends. CDR3 nucleotides: TGTGCCAGCAAATCGGGCGAAAATCAGCCCCAGCATTTT. Protein sequence: CASKSGENQPQHF.